This record concerns one TCR beta chain sequence. Antigen: not known. Time point described: baseline, week 1 (first vaccination visit). This sample's treatment: pre-vaccination baseline after standard-of-care therapy. Astrocytomas found in donors were new, WHO grade 3 or 4, IDH1-mutant and ATRX-lost. The method was immunoSEQ multiplex PCR; TCRdb's version includes in-frame clones alone and lacks a portion of them. Of 24,000 or so clones in the sample, 93% were seen once. This entry comes from a study of a mutant IDH1 vaccine in newly diagnosed glioma. Study at large: The treated population exhibited a male proportion of approximately 62%, a female proportion of 37.5%, and a mean age of roughly 39 years. Overall study findings and caveats: Patients mounted vaccine-induced immune responses in just over 90% of cases. Changes in the top peripheral T cell clonotypes seemingly had no bearing on pseudoprogression.

Sequenced here: PBMCs, sampled from a glioma patient treated with radiotherapy, temozolomide or both. The TCR originated in a man between 35 and 55 years old with glioma.

CDR3 nucleotides: TGTGCCAGCAGCCGGGAACAGGGGGGTGAGCAAGAGACCCAGTACTTC. Translation: CASSREQGGEQETQYF. This chain joins TRBV25-1 and TRBJ2-5; 8 bases are shared with TRBD1. This CDR3 comprises 16 residues. V was clipped by 6 bases and J by 2 bases; unmatched bases: 11. Germline-derived CDR1 and CDR2 are MGHDK and SYGVNS.